This is a list of T cell receptor beta chains from one sample in a study of blood T cell repertoires in COVID-19. Profiled with immunoSEQ multiplex PCR; TCRdb holds only in-frame clones, not every one. The sample contains around 130,000 clones, roughly 82% of which appear only once. Input material: peripheral blood. Every receptor here comes from a human donor in a cohort sampled during active COVID-19. Both conserved end residues are trimmed from each CDR3. Fields, in order: V gene, J gene, CDR3 length, CDR3 protein.

TRBV4-1,TRBJ1-6,16,ASSQEEIMSSYNSPLH
TRBV5-1,TRBJ1-1,14,ASSSNPTGPNTEAF
TRBV4-2,TRBJ1-1,11,ASSQDLGREAF
TRBV14,TRBJ1-4,15,ASSPGHAPATNEKLF
TRBV9,TRBJ2-3,12,ASSVAGQPDPQY
TRBV4-1,TRBJ2-7,11,ASSQVLGDEQY
TRBV27,TRBJ2-2,14,ASSRGQPLFTGELF
TRBV6-5,TRBJ1-2,14,ASSSRQGGVNYGYT
TRBV12-5,TRBJ2-3,13,ASAPGGLITDTQY
TRBV7-8,TRBJ2-1,15,ASSTGVVAGSSNEQF
TRBV11-2,TRBJ2-5,11,ASSFKGAETQY
TRBV6-6,TRBJ2-1,11,ASSYSGFNEQF
TRBV18,TRBJ2-5,12,ASSPPFGEETQY
TRBV3-1/TRBV3-2,TRBJ2-7,16,ASSPGTSGGAPPLEQY
TRBV9,TRBJ2-5,12,ASSVELATKTQY
TRBV5-8,TRBJ1-2,12,ASSLGQGGYGYT
TRBV6-1,TRBJ1-4,14,ASSDPGQGVNEKLF